This section outlines one TCR beta chain sequence together with its context. The time point: week 3, after first cycle of checkpoint inhibitor. The record originates from a study of blood T cell dynamics during melanoma immunotherapy. Measured with immunoSEQ multiplex PCR; TCRdb has only the in-frame clones, and not every one. The sample gives 14,000 to 15,000 clones, around nine tenths of which show up once; 7.8% is in the top ten. The germline V gene has CDR1 LGHNA and CDR2 YNFKEQ. Losses at the gene ends were 5 bases for V and 2 bases for J; bases not matched to a gene: 15. This CDR3 is 19 amino acids long.

The starting material was blood, obtained from a patient treated with checkpoint blockade. This clonotype was obtained from a human donor with melanoma. The chain carries TRBV4-2 and TRBJ2-3; 11 positions agree with TRBD2. The CDR3 DNA follows: TGTGCCAGCAGCAAGGGACTGGGGCTAGCGGGAGGTATCACAGATACGCAGTATTTT. Its translation: CASSKGLGLAGGITDTQYF.